This T cell receptor beta chain was documented in a study of PD-1 blockade in mismatch repair-deficient tumors. Whole-study context: Patients had approximately 12 mismatch repair-deficient cancer types and were previously treated and progressing.

Looked up from germline, CDR1 is WNHNN and CDR2 is SYGVQD (reference sequence). This CDR3 comprises 15 residues. V was clipped by 2 bases and J by 1 base, with 11 bases between them. The table lists this clone with a few counts. The antigen remains unidentified. Study-level points and caveats: Tumor-resident clones, often absent from pretreatment blood, expanded after pembrolizumab and then contracted.

Assay: immunoSEQ multiplex PCR; the TCRdb copy retains only in-frame clones and omits some. The data contain some 120,000 clones, over 65% of them singletons. PCR or immunohistochemistry showed mismatch repair deficiency in every enrolled patient. TCR sequencing covered three patients who responded to pembrolizumab. This TCR came from an adult with mismatch repair-deficient cancer. Sequenced material: peripheral blood, taken just over 59 weeks after starting pembrolizumab. The chain carries TRBV10-1 and TRBJ1-2, with D maybe TRBD1 (6 bases). CDR3: CASSEGGTLNYGYTF. The CDR3, as DNA: TGCGCCAGCAGTGAGGGCGGGACACTTAACTATGGCTACACCTTC.